Shown below are 20 T cell receptor beta chains from a single sample sequenced in a study of post-analysis software for immune sequencing data. Whole-study findings and limits: Patients used roughly five TRBV segments, including TRBV5-6, TRBV5-1 and TRBV20-1, more often than controls.

Their antigens are not known. Unique molecular identifiers were present in the TCR beta cDNA libraries. MiXCR was run by TCRdb on the PCR reads, yielding one entry per CDR3 protein. The sample holds around 400,000 distinct CDR3 sequences, about 39% seen once. What was sequenced was blood. These receptors all come from a girl aged 2 to 10 with multiple sclerosis.

The rearrangement uses TRBV20-1 and TRBJ1-5; D perhaps matches TRBD1 (5 bases). The germline V and J ends were trimmed by 2 bases and 4 bases, with 6 bases remaining between them. CDR3 length: 12 residues. CDR1 DFQATT and CDR2 SNEGSKA come from the germline V gene (reference sequence). The CDR3 loop reads CSARNRNQPQHF. The CDR3 DNA is TGCAGTGCTAGAAACAGGAATCAGCCCCAGCATTTT.

This clonotype was observed once. The genes are TRBV5-1 and TRBJ2-1; tentative D call: TRBD2 (7 bases). The germline CDR1 and CDR2 sequences are SGHRS and YFSETQ. This CDR3 has 14 residues. The V end was cut by 6 bases, the J end by 7 bases, with 17 bases between. This chain's CDR3 is CASTVVGGPNEQFF. The CDR3 nucleotides read TGCGCCAGCACGGTCGTGGGGGGGCCGAATGAGCAGTTCTTC.

The rearrangement links TRBV5-6 to TRBJ1-1; TRBD1 matches 9 bases. Per germline, CDR1 SGHDT and CDR2 YYEEEE. The CDR3 sequence is 15 residues long. V dropped 4 bases and J dropped 1; count of bases not matched to a gene: 5. As DNA, the CDR3 is TGTGCCAGCAGCCTCCCGGGACAGGGGAACACTGAAGCTTTCTTT. It codes for CASSLPGQGNTEAFF.

This chain connects TRBV20-1 to TRBJ2-7; D unclear. CDR1 is DFQATT and CDR2 is SNEGSKA in the germline V gene (reference sequence). V was shortened by 2 bases and J by 2 bases, with 10 bases between the two germline ends. The CDR3 covers 13 residues. The CDR3 coding sequence is TGCAGTGCTAGATTTCAGAGAGCCTACGAGCAGTACTTC. Protein: CSARFQRAYEQYF.

The genes are TRBV4-3 and TRBJ1-5, with 8 positions matching TRBD1. Germline CDR1 LGHNA, CDR2 YSLEER. Losses at the gene ends were 5 bases for V and 7 bases for J; bases not matched to a gene: 7. This CDR3 contains 14 residues. CDR3 DNA sequence: TGCGCCAGCAGCACACGGACAGGGATGCAGCCCCAGCATTTT. Its translation is CASSTRTGMQPQHF.

This clonotype was picked up a small number of times. The chain employs TRBV7-2 and TRBJ2-3; a weak D match, TRBD2 (6 bases). V was pared by 1 base and J by 3 bases, with 8 bases between. The germline V gene encodes CDR1 SGHTA and CDR2 FQGNSA. This CDR3 is 14 amino acids long. The CDR3 DNA follows: TGTGCCAGCAGCTTAGATGGGAGGACAGATACGCAGTATTTT. It encodes CASSLDGRTDTQYF.

There are a few counts of this clonotype. J is TRBJ2-3 and V is TRBV2; D is uncertain. This CDR3 contains 14 residues. Germline-derived CDR1 and CDR2 are SNHLY and FYNNEI. Trimming took off 8 bases at V and 4 bases at J, with 16 bases between the two ends. The CDR3 DNA reads TGTGCCAGCGCGTCCGCAGAAACTTCAGATACGCAGTATTTT. Translation: CASASAETSDTQYF.

The gene calls are TRBV2 and TRBJ2-7; unclear D gene. CDR1 is SNHLY and CDR2 is FYNNEI in the germline V gene. The V and J ends lost 3 bases and 1 base respectively, with 10 bases between them. The CDR3 is made up of 14 amino acids. This CDR3 is CASSDGFLSYEQYF. CDR3 DNA sequence: TGTGCCAGCAGTGATGGCTTCCTTTCCTACGAGCAGTACTTC.

With respect to this clonotype: An end of the junction differs from the germline gene, which may be a read error. V gene TRBV4-1 combines with J gene TRBJ2-7; TRBD1 matches at 8 bases. This CDR3 has 14 residues. Germline assignment: CDR1 MGHRA and CDR2 YSYEKL. The CDR3 region has the DNA TGTGCCAGCAGCCAAGTGCAGGGGGCTTACGAGCAGTACTTC. As protein: CASSQVQGAYEQYF.

The V and J genes are TRBV7-2 and TRBJ2-7; D uncertain. Trimming took off 7 bases at V and 1 base at J, with 11 bases between the two ends. The CDR3 contains 13 residues. The germline V gene has CDR1 SGHTA and CDR2 FQGNSA. CDR3 region: CASTRTESYEQYF. CDR3 DNA sequence: TGTGCCAGCACCAGGACGGAGTCCTACGAGCAGTACTTC. Supplemented by reference TRBV7-2 and TRBJ2-7, the full variable domain reads GAGVSQSPSNKVTEKGKDVELRCDPISGHTALYWYRQSLGQGLEFLIYFQGNSAPDKSGLPSDRFSAERTGGSVSTLTIQRTQQEDSAVYLCASTRTESYEQYFGPGTRLTVT.

The chain couples TRBV5-1 to TRBJ1-1; D gene uncertain. This CDR3 spans 16 amino acids. Trimming left V 2 bases short and J 1 base short, with 15 bases between. Germline V gives CDR1 SGHRS, CDR2 YFSETQ. This CDR3 is CASSFLEGGGNTEAFF. CDR3 coding DNA: TGCGCCAGCAGCTTCTTAGAGGGCGGCGGGAACACTGAAGCTTTCTTT. Together with reference TRBV5-1 and TRBJ1-1, the CDR3 gives the full variable domain: KAGVTQTPRYLIKTRGQQVTLSCSPISGHRSVSWYQQTPGQGLQFLFEYFSETQRNKGNFPGRFSGRQFSNSRSEMNVSTLELGDSALYLCASSFLEGGGNTEAFFGQGTRLTVV.

This clonotype was observed a handful of times. The rearrangement uses TRBV4-1 and TRBJ2-5; D is ambiguous. The DNA matches TRBJ2-7 better at its end, which makes the J call doubtful. Germline CDR1 is MGHRA and CDR2 is YSYEKL. The CDR3 loop spans 14 amino acids. For the CDR3, the DNA is TGCGCCAGCAGCCAACCTTCATTATCCTACGAGCAGTACTTC. As protein: CASSQPSLSYEQYF.

This clonotype has only a few counts. The chain couples TRBV28 to TRBJ2-1; D is uncertain. This CDR3 has 12 amino acids. Per germline, CDR1 MDHEN and CDR2 SYDVKM. The ends were cut back, 7 bases at V and 6 bases at J, with 10 bases in the middle. The CDR3 nucleotides read TGTGCCAGCATAGGAGATCGCAATGAGCAGTTCTTC. Its protein product is CASIGDRNEQFF. Full variable domain (missing parts from reference TRBV28 and TRBJ2-1): DVKVTQSSRYLVKRTGEKVFLECVQDMDHENMFWYRQDPGLGLRLIYFSYDVKMKEKGDIPEGYSVSREKKERFSLILESASTNQTSMYLCASIGDRNEQFFGPGTRLTVL.

The chain employs TRBV6-6 and TRBJ2-3; TRBD2 matches at 9 bases. The CDR3 extends over 14 amino acids. V was clipped by 1 base and J by 6 bases; unmatched bases: 2. Germline V gene data show CDR1 as MNHNY and CDR2 as SVGAGI (reference sequence). CDR3 amino acids: CASSYLGLADTQYF. The CDR3 DNA reads TGTGCCAGCAGTTACTTAGGACTAGCGGATACGCAGTATTTT.

The gene calls are TRBV28 and TRBJ1-5; TRBD1 aligns across 7 bases. Germline V lookup: CDR1 MDHEN, CDR2 SYDVKM. This CDR3 comprises 18 residues. V shed 3 bases, J shed 1 base, and the junction held 12 bases outside the gene matches. CDR3 protein: CASSFWDSSLGSNQPQHF. As DNA, the CDR3 is TGTGCCAGCAGTTTTTGGGACAGCTCACTGGGGAGCAATCAGCCCCAGCATTTT.

The chain links TRBV9 to TRBJ2-7; 7 bases match TRBD1. J lost 2 bases, V lost 4 bases, and 9 bases had no gene match. Germline lookup yields CDR1 SGDLS and CDR2 YYNGEE. This CDR3 contains 15 residues. The CDR3 spells CASSPAGTAPYEQYF. The CDR3 nucleotides read TGTGCCAGCAGCCCCGCCGGGACAGCTCCCTACGAGCAGTACTTC. Together with reference TRBV9 and TRBJ2-7, the CDR3 gives the full variable domain: DSGVTQTPKHLITATGQRVTLRCSPRSGDLSVYWYQQSLDQGLQFLIQYYNGEERAKGNILERFSAQQFPDLHSELNLSSLELGDSALYFCASSPAGTAPYEQYFGPGTRLTVT.

The sample holds a few counts of this clonotype. The J gene is TRBJ1-2, the V gene TRBV28, with no clear D. Looked up from germline, CDR1 is MDHEN and CDR2 is SYDVKM. The CDR3 is 13 residues long. The V gene lost 6 bases and the J gene lost 3 bases, with 11 bases spanning the gap. For the CDR3, the DNA is TGTGCCAGCAGAACATACCCAGACTATGGCTACACCTTC. Amino acids: CASRTYPDYGYTF.

This clonotype was detected a few times. V is TRBV6-6 and J is TRBJ2-7; D gene unclear. The V gene lost 5 bases and the J gene lost 6 bases, with 8 bases spanning the gap. Germline assignment: CDR1 MNHNY and CDR2 SVGAGI (reference sequence). The CDR3 runs 11 residues. DNA of the CDR3: TGTGCCAGCAGTCAAGCAACCGAGCAGTACTTC. This sequence encodes CASSQATEQYF.

This chain connects TRBV20-1 to TRBJ2-1; TRBD1 is a possible D gene (6 bases). Trimming removed 1 base from V and 7 bases from J, with 17 bases in between. Germline V gene data show CDR1 as DFQATT and CDR2 as SNEGSKA (reference sequence). The CDR3 is made up of 15 amino acids. CDR3 residues: CSARANRQVLNEQFF. The CDR3, as DNA: TGCAGTGCTAGAGCCAACCGACAGGTCTTGAATGAGCAGTTCTTC.

The chain recombines TRBV7-9 with TRBJ1-5, with D unclear. The germline gives CDR1 SEHNR, CDR2 FQNEAQ (reference sequence). The V end was cut by 4 bases, the J end by 2 bases, with 9 bases between. This CDR3 region has 14 residues. The chain's CDR3 is CASSSSGGNQPQHF. CDR3 DNA: TGTGCCAGCAGCTCTTCGGGAGGCAATCAGCCCCAGCATTTT.